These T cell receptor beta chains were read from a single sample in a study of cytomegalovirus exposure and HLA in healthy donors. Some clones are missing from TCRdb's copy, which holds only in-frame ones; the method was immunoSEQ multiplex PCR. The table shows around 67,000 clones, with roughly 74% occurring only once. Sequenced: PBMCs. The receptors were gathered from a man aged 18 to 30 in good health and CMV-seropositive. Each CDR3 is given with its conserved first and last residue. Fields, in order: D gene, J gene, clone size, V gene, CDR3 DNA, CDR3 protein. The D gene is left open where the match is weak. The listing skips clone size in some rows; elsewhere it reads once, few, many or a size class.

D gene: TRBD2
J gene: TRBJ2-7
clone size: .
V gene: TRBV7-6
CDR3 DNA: TGTGCCAGCAGCTTAGGGGCGGGAGAATGGGAGCAGTACTTC
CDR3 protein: CASSLGAGEWEQYF

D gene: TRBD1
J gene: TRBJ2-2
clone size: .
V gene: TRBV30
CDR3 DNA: TGTGCCTGGAGTGCCTGGGGACAGGGGAACGCCGGGGAGCTGTTTTTT
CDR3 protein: CAWSAWGQGNAGELFF

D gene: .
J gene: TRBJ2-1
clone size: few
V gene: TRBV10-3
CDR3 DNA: TGTGCCATCAGACCCCCCGGGGAGCGGAATGAGCAGTTCTTC
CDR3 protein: CAIRPPGERNEQFF

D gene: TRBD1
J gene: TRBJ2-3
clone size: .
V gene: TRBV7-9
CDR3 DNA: TGTGCCAGCAGCTTGGGGACAGGGGATGCAGATACGCAGTATTTT
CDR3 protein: CASSLGTGDADTQYF

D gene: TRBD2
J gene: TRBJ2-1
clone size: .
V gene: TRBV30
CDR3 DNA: TGTGCCTGGAACCCAGGGACTAGCGGCCAGTTCTTC
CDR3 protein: CAWNPGTSGQFF

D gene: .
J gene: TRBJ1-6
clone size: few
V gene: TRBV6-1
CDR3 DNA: TGTGCCAGCAGTGATGGATTAGCCGGTTCACCCCTCCACTTT
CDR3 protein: CASSDGLAGSPLHF

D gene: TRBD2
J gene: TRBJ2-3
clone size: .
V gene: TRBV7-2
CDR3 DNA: TGTGCCAGCAGCTCCTCTAGCGGGGGGGTTTCTCTGCAGTATTTT
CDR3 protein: CASSSSSGGVSLQYF

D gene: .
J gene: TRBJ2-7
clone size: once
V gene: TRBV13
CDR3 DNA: TGTGCCAGCAGCCCAGGGGTTTTGTCCTACGAGCAGTACTTC
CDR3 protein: CASSPGVLSYEQYF

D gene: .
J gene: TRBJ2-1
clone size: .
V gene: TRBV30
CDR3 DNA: TGTGCATTGTCCAGGGGCTACAATGAGCAGTTCTTC
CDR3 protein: CALSRGYNEQFF

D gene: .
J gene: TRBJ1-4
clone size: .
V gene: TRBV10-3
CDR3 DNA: TGTGCCATCAGTGAGTCGACTGGTAATGAAAAACTGTTTTTT
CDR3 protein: CAISESTGNEKLFF

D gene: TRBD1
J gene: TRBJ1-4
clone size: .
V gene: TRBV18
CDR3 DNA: TGTGCCAGCTCACCCGGACAGGGGGCCAGTGAAAAACTGTTTTTT
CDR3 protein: CASSPGQGASEKLFF

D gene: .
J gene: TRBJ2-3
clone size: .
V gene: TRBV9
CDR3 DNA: TGTGCCAGCAGCGTAAGCGTCCTAGCGAGCACAGATACGCAGTATTTT
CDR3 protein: CASSVSVLASTDTQYF

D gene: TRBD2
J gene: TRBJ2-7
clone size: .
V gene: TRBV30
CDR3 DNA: TGTGCCTGGACTAGCGGGGCCTACGAGCAGTACTTC
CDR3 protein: CAWTSGAYEQYF

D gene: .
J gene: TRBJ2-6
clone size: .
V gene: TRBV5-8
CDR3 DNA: TGTGCCAGCAGCGGGAGACAGGACTCTGGGGCCAACGTCCTGACTTTC
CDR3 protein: CASSGRQDSGANVLTF

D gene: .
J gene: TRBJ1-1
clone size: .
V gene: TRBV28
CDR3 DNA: TGTGCCAGCACCCTGGGAGAGGGAGCTTTCTTT
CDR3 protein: CASTLGEGAFF

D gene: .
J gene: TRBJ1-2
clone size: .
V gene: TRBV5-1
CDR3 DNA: TGCGCCAGCAGCTTGGACAGGGCTGATGGCTACACCTTC
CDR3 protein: CASSLDRADGYTF

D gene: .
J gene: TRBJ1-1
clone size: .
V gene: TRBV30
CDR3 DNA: TGTGCCTGGAGCGGAAACAGCCACACTGAAGCTTTCTTT
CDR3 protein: CAWSGNSHTEAFF

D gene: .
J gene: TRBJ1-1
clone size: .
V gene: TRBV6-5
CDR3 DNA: TGTGCCAGCAGTTACGGAGGTAACACTGAAGCTTTCTTT
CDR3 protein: CASSYGGNTEAFF

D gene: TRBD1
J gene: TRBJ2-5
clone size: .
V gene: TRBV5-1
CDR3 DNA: TGCGCCAGCAGCGGGGACAGGGGGGAGACCCAGTACTTC
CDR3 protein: CASSGDRGETQYF

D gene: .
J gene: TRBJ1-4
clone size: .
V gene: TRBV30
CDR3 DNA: TGTGCCTGGAGTACAGGAGTTTCGGAAAAACTGTTTTTT
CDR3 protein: CAWSTGVSEKLFF

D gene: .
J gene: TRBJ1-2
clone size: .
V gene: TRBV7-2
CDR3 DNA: TGTGCCAGCCTCCTAGAGGTGATCTATGGCTACACCTTC
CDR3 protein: CASLLEVIYGYTF

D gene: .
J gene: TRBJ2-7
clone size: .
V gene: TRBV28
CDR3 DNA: TGTGCCAGCAGTACAAAAACAGGGGGGGGACGCTACGAGCAGTACTTC
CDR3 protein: CASSTKTGGGRYEQYF

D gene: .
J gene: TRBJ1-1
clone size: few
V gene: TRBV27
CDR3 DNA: TGTGCCAGCAGTTTATTCAGGGGCACTGAAGCTTTCTTT
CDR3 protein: CASSLFRGTEAFF

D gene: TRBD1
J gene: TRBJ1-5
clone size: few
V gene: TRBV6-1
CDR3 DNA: TGTGCCAGCAGTGGACGGGACAGGGGGGGACCCCAGCATTTT
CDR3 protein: CASSGRDRGGPQHF

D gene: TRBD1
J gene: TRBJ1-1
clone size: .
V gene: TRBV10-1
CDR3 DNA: TGCGCCAGCAGTGAGGGGACAGGGGGCGATAGGACTGAAGCTTTCTTT
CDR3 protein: CASSEGTGGDRTEAFF

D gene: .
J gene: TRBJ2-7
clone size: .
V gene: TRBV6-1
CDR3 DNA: TGTGCCAGCTTGAACATACCGGGATCAACCTACGAGCAGTACTTC
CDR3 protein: CASLNIPGSTYEQYF

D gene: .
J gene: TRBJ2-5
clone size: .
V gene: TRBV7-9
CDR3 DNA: TGTGCCAGCAGCTCACCCCTCCAGGAGACCCAGTACTTC
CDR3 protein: CASSSPLQETQYF

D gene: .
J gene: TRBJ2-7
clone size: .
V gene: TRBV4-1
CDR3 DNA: TGCGCCAGCAGCCGGGAAGGGAGCTCCTACGAGCAGTACTTC
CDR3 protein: CASSREGSSYEQYF

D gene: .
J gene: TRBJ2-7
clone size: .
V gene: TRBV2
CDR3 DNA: TGTGCCAGCAGTGTTCAGGGGAGCTCCTACGAGCAGTACTTC
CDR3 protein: CASSVQGSSYEQYF

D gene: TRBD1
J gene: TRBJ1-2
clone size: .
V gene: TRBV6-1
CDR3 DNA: TGTGCCAGCAGTGAACGGGCAGGGGGCGGCTACACCTTC
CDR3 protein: CASSERAGGGYTF

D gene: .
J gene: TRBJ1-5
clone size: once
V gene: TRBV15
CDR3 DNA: TGTGCCACCAGCAGAGTTAACACCAATCAGCCCCAGCATTTT
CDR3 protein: CATSRVNTNQPQHF

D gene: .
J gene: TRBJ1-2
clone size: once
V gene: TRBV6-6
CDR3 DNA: TGTGCCAGCAGTTACTCGCCAGGGGCTAACTATGGCTACACCTTC
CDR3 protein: CASSYSPGANYGYTF

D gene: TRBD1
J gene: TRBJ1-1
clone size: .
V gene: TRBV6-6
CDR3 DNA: TGTGCCAGCAGTTACTCGATGGGACAGGGCGGGACTGAAGCTTTCTTT
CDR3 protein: CASSYSMGQGGTEAFF

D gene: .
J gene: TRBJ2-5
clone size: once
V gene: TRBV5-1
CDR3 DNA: TGCGCCAGCAGCCGGGGGTACCAAGAGACCCAGTACTTC
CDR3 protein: CASSRGYQETQYF

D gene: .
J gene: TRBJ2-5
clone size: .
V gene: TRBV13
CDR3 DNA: TGTGCCAGCAGCGCGGTCCAAGAGACCCAGTACTTC
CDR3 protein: CASSAVQETQYF

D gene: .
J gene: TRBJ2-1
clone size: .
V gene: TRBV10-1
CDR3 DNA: TGCGCCAGCAGTGAGTCGACGGGGACGGGAGTAAGGTACAATGAGCAGTTCTTC
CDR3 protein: CASSESTGTGVRYNEQFF

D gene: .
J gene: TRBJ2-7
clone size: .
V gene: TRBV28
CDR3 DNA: TGTGCCAGCACCGTTCCGGGGTCCTACGAGCAGTACTTC
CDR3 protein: CASTVPGSYEQYF

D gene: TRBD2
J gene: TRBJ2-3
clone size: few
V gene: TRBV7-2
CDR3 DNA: TGTGCCAGCAGCTTCGTGGCGGGGGGGGCCGGAGATACGCAGTATTTT
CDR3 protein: CASSFVAGGAGDTQYF

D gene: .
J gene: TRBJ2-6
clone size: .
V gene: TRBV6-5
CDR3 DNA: TGTGCCAGCAGTTTCCAGGGGACTGGGGCCAACGTCCTGACTTTC
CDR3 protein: CASSFQGTGANVLTF

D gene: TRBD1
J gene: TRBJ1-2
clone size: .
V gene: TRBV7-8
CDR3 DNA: TGTGCCAGCAGCTTAGAAGGGGGCGCGGGCTATGGCTACACCTTC
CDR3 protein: CASSLEGGAGYGYTF

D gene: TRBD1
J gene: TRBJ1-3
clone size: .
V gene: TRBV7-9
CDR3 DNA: TGTGCCAGCAGCTCAAACAGGGGGTTCTCTGGAAACACCATATATTTT
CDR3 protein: CASSSNRGFSGNTIYF

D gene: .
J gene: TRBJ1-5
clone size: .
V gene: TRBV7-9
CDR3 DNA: TGTGCCAGCAGCTCTACAACAGGGTTGGGCAATCAGCCCCAGCATTTT
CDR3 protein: CASSSTTGLGNQPQHF

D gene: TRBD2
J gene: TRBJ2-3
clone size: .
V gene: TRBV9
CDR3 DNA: TGTGCCAGCAGCAAAGCGGGAGGTAGCACAGATACGCAGTATTTT
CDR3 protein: CASSKAGGSTDTQYF

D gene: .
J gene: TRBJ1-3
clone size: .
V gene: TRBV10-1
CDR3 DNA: TGCGCCAGCAGTGAAGACATCTCGGGAAACACCATATATTTT
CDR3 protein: CASSEDISGNTIYF

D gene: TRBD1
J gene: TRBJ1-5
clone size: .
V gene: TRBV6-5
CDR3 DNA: TGTGCCAGCAGATTGACAGGGTTGAGCAATCAGCCCCAGCATTTT
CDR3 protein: CASRLTGLSNQPQHF